This T cell receptor beta chain was captured by sequencing in a study of identical twins. It was template switching that added a universal primer site, and there were unique molecular identifiers on the cDNA. TCRdb used MiXCR to reprocess the 5' RACE reads, holding one entry per CDR3 protein. The sample yields about 520,000 distinct CDR3 sequences, 20% to 25% seen once. This clonotype appeared many times. No antigen is known for it. With 6 bases removed from V and 5 bases from J, the gap between germline ends came to 11 bases. The CDR3 has 12 residues. Study-level findings and limits: Memory repertoires showed no such pattern, whereas abundant cord blood beta clonotypes carried fewer insertions.

Another study also made use of these data, one on T cells expressing NK-cell markers. Turning to that study: In roughly 6 donors, dominant CD3+CD56+NKG2C+ clones formed roughly 1.0-7.0% of CD8+ cells.

The receptor's source is a woman younger than 35 in good health. The specimen sequenced was CD4+ T cells sorted from blood. The V gene is TRBV12-3 or TRBV12-4, the J gene TRBJ2-7; D is uncertain. The CDR3 sequence is CASSGPSNEQYF. The CDR3, as DNA: TGTGCCAGCAGCGGACCGAGCAACGAGCAGTACTTC.